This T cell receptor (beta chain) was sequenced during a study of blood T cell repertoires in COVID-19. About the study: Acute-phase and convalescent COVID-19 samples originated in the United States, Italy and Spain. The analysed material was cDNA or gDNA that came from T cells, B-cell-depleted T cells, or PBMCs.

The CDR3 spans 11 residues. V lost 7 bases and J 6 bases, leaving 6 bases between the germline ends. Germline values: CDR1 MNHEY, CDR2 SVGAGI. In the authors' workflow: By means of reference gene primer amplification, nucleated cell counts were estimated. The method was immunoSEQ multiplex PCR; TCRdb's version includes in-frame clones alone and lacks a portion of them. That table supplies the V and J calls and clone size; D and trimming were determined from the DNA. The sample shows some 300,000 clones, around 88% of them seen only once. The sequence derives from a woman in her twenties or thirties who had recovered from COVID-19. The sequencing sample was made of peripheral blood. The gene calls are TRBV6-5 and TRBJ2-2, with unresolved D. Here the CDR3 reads CASKLAGELFF. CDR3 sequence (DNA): TGTGCCAGCAAGCTAGCCGGGGAGCTGTTTTTT.